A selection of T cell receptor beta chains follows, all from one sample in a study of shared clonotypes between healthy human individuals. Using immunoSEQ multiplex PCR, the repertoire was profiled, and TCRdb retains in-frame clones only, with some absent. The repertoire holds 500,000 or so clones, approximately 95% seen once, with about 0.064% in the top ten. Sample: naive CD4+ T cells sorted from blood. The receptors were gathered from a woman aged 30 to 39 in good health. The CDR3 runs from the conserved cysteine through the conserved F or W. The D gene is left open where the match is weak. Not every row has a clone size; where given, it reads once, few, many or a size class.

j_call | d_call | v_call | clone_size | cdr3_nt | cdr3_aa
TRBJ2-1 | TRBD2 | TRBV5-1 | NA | TGCGCCAGCAGCTGGACTAGCGGGGCTGGGCCTGAGCAGTTCTTC | CASSWTSGAGPEQFF
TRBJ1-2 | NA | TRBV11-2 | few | TGTGCCAGCAGCCCCGACGGGGGCAAGGGGTATGGCTACACCTTC | CASSPDGGKGYGYTF
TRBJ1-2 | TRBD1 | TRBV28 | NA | TGTGCCAGCAGTTCCGAGCCGACAGGGGCGGTCTATGGCTACACCTTC | CASSSEPTGAVYGYTF
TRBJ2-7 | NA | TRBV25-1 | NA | TGTGCCAGCAGTGATTTGGTGGGAAGCTCCTACGAGCAGTACTTC | CASSDLVGSSYEQYF
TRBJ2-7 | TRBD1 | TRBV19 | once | TGTGCCAGTAGCCGCGGGACAGGGCACTACGAGCAGTACTTC | CASSRGTGHYEQYF
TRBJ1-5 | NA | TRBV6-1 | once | TGTGCCAGCAGCAATAGCAATCAGCCCCAGCATTTT | CASSNSNQPQHF
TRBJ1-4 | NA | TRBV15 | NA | TGTGCCACCAGCTCCCTAGGGGTTTCAAATGAAAAACTGTTTTTT | CATSSLGVSNEKLFF
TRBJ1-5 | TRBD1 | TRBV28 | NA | TGTGCCAGCAGTCCCAGTGGCAGGGGGAATAGTCAGCCCCAGCATTTT | CASSPSGRGNSQPQHF
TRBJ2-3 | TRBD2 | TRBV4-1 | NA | TGCGCCAGCAGACCCTATGGGGAGGGCCTTCGGAACACAGATACGCAGTATTTT | CASRPYGEGLRNTDTQYF
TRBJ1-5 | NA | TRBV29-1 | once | TGCAGCGTAGGGGCAAGCGATAGCAATCAGCCCCAGCATTTT | CSVGASDSNQPQHF
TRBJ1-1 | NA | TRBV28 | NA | TGTGCCAGTCTACAGGAGATGAACACTGAAGCTTTCTTT | CASLQEMNTEAFF
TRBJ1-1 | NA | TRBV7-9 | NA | TGTGCCAGCAGCTTAGAACGCCTGAACACTGAAGCTTTCTTT | CASSLERLNTEAFF
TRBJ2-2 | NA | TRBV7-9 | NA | TGTGCCAGCAGCTTATCTGGCGCTAACACCGGGGAGCTGTTTTTT | CASSLSGANTGELFF
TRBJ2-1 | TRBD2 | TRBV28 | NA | TGTGCCACCGCACCAATCACGACTAGCGGGCGTTACAATGAGCAGTTCTTC | CATAPITTSGRYNEQFF
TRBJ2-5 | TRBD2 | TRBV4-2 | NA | TGTGCCAGCAGCCAAGTCGCGGGGGACGGCCAAGAGACCCAGTACTTC | CASSQVAGDGQETQYF
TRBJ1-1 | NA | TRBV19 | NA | TGTGCCAGTAGGGTTCCTTCGGGTCACAACACTGAAGCTTTCTTT | CASRVPSGHNTEAFF
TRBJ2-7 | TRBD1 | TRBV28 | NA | TGTGCCAGCAGTTTAACCGGACAGGCCTACGAGCAGTACTTC | CASSLTGQAYEQYF
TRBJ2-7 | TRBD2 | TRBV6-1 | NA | TGTGCCAGCAGGTCTAGCGGGAGGGATAACTACGAGCAGTACTTC | CASRSSGRDNYEQYF
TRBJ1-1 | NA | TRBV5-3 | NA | TGTGCCAGAAGCTCTCGTGACAGGGAAGCTTTCTTT | CARSSRDREAFF
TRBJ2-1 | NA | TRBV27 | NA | TGTGCCAGCAGTTTAGGCATGTACTACAATGAGCAGTTCTTC | CASSLGMYYNEQFF
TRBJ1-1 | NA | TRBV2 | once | TGTGCCAGCCACGACCGTTTAACGTTCCGAGCTTTCTTT | CASHDRLTFRAFF
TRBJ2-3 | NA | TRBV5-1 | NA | TGCGCCAGCAGCCCGGGACAGCGGGAAGATACGCAGTATTTT | CASSPGQREDTQYF
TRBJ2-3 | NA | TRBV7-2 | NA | TGTGCCAGCAGCCCAGGGTTTGGGCGGGAAATTTCTAGCACAGATACGCAGTATTTT | CASSPGFGREISSTDTQYF
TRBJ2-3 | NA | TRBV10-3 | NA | TGTGCCATCGACGAAAGGGGGAGGACACTCACAGATACGCAGTATTTT | CAIDERGRTLTDTQYF
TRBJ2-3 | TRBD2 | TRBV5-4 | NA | TGTGCCAGCAGCTTCTCCGGGAGGGCAGATACGCAGTATTTT | CASSFSGRADTQYF
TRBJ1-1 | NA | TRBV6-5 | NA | TGTGCCAGCAGTTATTTTGGACAGAAGAACACTGAAGCTTTCTTT | CASSYFGQKNTEAFF